The clone carrying this TCR beta chain is a singleton in its sample. Its antigen is not identified. The source of the sample is a study of cytomegalovirus exposure and HLA in healthy donors. In the PCR, 60 Vbeta and 13 Jbeta primers were used. As handled by the study authors: The count from a later analysis was some 76 million unique TCR beta chains, approximately 9.9 million of them shared. TCRdb keeps only in-frame clones here, not all; method: immunoSEQ multiplex PCR. V, J and clone size derive from that table, while D and trimming were established from the DNA sequence. The sample yields 150,000 or so clones, roughly 77% seen once. Whole-study findings and limits: A previous analysis found most TCR beta V segments productive roughly 87% or roughly 30% of the time.

CDR3 length equals 13 residues. Per the germline V gene, CDR1 is ENHRY and CDR2 is SYGVKD. V was clipped by 1 base and J by 6 bases; unmatched bases: 1. Sequencing input: PBMCs. This chain links TRBV10-3 with TRBJ1-1; 8 nucleotides match TRBD1. The TCR was taken from a man younger than 40 in good health and CMV-seropositive. CDR3 sequence (DNA): TGTGCCATCAGTGAGTTGGACAGGGCTGAAGCTTTCTTT. It codes for CAISELDRAEAFF.